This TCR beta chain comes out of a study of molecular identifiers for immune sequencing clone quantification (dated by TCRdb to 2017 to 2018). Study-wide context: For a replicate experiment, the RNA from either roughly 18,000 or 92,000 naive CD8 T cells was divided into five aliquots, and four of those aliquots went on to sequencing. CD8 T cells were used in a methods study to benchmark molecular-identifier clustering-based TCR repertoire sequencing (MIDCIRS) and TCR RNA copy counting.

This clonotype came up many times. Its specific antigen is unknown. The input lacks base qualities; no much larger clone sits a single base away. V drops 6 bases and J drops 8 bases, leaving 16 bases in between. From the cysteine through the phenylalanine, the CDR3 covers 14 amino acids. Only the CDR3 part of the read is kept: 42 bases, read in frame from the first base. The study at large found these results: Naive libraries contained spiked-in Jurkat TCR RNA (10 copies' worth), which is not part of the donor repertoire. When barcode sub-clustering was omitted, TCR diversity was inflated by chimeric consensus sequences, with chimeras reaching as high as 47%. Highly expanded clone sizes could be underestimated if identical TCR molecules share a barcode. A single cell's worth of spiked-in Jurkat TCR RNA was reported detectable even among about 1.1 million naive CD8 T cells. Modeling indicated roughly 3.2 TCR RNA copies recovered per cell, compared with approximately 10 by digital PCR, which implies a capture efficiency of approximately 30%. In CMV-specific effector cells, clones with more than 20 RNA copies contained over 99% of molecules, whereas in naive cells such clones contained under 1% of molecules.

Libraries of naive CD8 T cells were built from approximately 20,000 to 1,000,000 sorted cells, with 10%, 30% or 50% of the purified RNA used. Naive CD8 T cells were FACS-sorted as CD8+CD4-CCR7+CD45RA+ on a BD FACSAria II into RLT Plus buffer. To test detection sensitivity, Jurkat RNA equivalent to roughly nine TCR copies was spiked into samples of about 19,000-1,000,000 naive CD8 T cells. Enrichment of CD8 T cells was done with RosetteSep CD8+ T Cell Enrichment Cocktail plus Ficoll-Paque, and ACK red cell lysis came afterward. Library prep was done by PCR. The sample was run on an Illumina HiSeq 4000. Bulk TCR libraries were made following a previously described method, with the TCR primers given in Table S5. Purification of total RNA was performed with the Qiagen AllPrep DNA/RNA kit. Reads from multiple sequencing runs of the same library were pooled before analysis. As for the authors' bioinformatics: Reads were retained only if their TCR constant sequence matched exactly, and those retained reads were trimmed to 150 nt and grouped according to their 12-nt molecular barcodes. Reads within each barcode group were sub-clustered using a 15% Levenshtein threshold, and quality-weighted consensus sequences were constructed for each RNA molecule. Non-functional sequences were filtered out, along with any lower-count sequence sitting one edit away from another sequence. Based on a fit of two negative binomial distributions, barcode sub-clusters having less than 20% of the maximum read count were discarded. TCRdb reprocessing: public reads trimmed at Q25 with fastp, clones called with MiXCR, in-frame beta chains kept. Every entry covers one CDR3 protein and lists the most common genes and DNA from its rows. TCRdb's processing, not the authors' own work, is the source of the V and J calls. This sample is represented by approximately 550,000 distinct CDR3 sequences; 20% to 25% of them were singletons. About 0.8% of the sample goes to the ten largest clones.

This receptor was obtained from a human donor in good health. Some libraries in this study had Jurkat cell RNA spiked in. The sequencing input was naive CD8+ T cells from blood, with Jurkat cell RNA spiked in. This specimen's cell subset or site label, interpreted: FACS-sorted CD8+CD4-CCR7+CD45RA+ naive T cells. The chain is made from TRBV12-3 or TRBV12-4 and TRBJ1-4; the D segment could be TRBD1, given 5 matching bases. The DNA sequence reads TGTGCCAGCAGCCTGGGACCCAGCGAGGAAAAACTGTTTTTT. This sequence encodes CASSLGPSEEKLFF.